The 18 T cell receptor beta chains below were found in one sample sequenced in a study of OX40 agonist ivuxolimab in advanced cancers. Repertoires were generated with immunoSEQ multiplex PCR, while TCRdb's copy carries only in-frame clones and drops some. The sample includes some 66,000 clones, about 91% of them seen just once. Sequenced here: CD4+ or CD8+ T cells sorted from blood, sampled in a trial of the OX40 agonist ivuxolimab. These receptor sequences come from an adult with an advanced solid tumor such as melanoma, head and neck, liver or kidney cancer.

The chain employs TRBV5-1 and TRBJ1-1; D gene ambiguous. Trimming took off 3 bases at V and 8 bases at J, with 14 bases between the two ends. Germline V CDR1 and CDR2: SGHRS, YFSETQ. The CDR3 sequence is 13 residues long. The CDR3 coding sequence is TGCGCCAGCAGCTCGACTACGGATATGGAAGCTTTCTTT. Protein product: CASSSTTDMEAFF.

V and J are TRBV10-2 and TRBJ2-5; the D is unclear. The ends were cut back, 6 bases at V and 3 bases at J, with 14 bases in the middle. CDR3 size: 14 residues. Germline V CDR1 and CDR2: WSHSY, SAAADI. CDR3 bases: TGCGCCAGCAGCTCCTTCGATCTGGAAGAGACCCAGTACTTC. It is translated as CASSSFDLEETQYF.

CDR3 sequence (DNA): TGTGCCAGCAGCCGGCGGGGTACAGATACGCAGTATTTT. It encodes CASSRRGTDTQYF. The V call is TRBV9, the J call TRBJ2-3; tentative D call: TRBD2 (6 bases). The CDR3 sequence is 13 residues long. The germline CDR1 and CDR2 sequences are SGDLS and YYNGEE. Trimming pared 4 bases from V and 3 bases from J, leaving 9 bases between.

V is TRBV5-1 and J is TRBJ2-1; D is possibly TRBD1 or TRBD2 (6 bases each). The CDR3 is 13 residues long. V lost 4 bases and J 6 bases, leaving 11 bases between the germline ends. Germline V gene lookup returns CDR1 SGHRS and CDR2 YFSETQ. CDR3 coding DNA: TGCGCCAGCAGCGGAGGGACACGCAATGAGCAGTTCTTC. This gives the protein CASSGGTRNEQFF.

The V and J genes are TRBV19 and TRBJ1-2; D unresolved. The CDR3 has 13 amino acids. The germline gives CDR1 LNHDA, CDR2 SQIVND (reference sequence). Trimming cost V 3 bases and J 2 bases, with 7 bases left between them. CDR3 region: CASSMKQNYGYTF. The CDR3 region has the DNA TGTGCCAGTAGTATGAAACAGAACTATGGCTACACCTTC.

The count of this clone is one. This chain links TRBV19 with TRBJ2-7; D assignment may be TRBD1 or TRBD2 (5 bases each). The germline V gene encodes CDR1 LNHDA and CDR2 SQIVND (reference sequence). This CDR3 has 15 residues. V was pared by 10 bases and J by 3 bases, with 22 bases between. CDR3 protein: CATRPGTETLYEQYF. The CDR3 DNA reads TGTGCCACTCGCCCTGGGACCGAGACCCTCTACGAGCAGTACTTC. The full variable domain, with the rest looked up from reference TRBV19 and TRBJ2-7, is DGGITQSPKYLFRKEGQNVTLSCEQNLNHDAMYWYRQDPGQGLRLIYYSQIVNDFQKGDIAEGYSVSREKKESFPLTVTSAQKNPTAFYLCATRPGTETLYEQYFGPGTRLTVT.

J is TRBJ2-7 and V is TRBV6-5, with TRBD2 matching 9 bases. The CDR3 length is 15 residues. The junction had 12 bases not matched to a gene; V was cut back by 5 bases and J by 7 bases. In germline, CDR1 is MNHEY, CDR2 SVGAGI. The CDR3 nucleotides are TGTGCCAGCAGTCCCACGGCGGGGGGGCCTGGGGAGCAGTACTTC. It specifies CASSPTAGGPGEQYF.

The CDR3 DNA reads as TGCGCCAGCAGCGGCACTAGCGGGGGGCTGGGAGATACGCAGTATTTT. Protein product: CASSGTSGGLGDTQYF. The chain uses TRBV5-1 and TRBJ2-3; TRBD2 matches at 12 bases. The length of the CDR3 is 16 residues. Germline assignment: CDR1 SGHRS and CDR2 YFSETQ. With 4 bases clipped from V and 5 bases from J, the junction kept 8 bases outside the gene matches.

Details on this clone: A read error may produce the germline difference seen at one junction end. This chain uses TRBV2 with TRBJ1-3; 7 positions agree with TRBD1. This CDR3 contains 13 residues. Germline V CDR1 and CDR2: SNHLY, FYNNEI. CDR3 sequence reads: CAGRQGPGDTIYF. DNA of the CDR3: TGTGCCGGCAGACAGGGCCCGGGAGACACCATATATTTT.

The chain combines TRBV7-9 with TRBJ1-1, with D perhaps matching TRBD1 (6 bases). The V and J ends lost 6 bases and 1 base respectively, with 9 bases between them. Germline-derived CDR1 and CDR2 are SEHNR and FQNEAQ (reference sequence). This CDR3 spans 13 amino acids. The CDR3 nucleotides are TGTGCCAGCAGTCCACAGGGGAACACTGAAGCTTTCTTT. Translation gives CASSPQGNTEAFF.

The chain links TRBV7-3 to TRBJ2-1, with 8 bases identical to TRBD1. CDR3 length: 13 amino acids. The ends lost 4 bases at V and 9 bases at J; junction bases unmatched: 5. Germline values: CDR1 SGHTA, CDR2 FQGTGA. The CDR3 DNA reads TGTGCCAGCAGCTACGGACAGGGCGGTGAGCAGTTCTTC. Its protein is CASSYGQGGEQFF.

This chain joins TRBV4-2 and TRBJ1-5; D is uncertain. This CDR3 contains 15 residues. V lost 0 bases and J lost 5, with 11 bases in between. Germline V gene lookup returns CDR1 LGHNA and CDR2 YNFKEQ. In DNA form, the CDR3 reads TGTGCCAGCAGCCAAGATCACGGCCTCTATCAGCCCCAGCATTTT. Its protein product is CASSQDHGLYQPQHF.

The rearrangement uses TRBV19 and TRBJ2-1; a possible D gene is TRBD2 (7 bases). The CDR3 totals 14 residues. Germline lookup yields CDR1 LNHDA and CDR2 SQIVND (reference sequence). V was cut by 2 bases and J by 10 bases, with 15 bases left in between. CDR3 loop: CASSISGGRGEQFF. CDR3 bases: TGTGCCAGTAGTATATCGGGGGGCCGGGGGGAGCAGTTCTTC.

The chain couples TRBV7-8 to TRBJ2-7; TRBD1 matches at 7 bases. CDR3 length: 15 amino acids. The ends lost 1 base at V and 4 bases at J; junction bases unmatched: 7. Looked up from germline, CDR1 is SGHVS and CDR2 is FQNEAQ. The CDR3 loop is CASSLGEGARYEQYF. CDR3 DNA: TGTGCCAGCAGCTTAGGTGAGGGGGCTCGGTACGAGCAGTACTTC.

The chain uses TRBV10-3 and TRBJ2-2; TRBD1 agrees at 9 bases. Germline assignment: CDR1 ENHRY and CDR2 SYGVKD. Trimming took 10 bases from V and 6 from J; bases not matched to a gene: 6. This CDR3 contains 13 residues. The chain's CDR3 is CATRTGEPGELFF. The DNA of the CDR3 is TGTGCCACGCGGACAGGGGAACCCGGGGAGCTGTTTTTT.

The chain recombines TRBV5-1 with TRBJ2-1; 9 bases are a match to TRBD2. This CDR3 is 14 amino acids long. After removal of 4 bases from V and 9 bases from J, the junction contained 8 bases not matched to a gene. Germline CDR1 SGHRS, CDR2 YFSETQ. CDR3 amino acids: CASSVGTSSTEQFF. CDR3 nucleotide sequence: TGCGCCAGCAGCGTGGGGACTAGCTCGACTGAGCAGTTCTTC. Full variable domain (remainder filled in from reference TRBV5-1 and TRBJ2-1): KAGVTQTPRYLIKTRGQQVTLSCSPISGHRSVSWYQQTPGQGLQFLFEYFSETQRNKGNFPGRFSGRQFSNSRSEMNVSTLELGDSALYLCASSVGTSSTEQFFGPGTRLTVL.

The CDR3 DNA follows: TGCGCCAGCAGCTCTGCGGGAGGATCCCACAATGAGCAGTTCTTC. Protein: CASSSAGGSHNEQFF. The chain is built from TRBV5-1 and TRBJ2-1; TRBD2 aligns across 8 bases. Germline CDR1 reads SGHRS; CDR2 reads YFSETQ. The CDR3 extends over 15 amino acids. The V and J ends lost 3 bases and 5 bases, in that order; junction bases with no gene match: 7.

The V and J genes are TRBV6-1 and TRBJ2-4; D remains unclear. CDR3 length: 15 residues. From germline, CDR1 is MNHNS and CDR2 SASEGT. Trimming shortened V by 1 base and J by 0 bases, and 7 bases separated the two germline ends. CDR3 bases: TGTGCCAGCAGTGAAGTTGCAAAAGCCAAAAACATTCAGTACTTC. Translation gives CASSEVAKAKNIQYF.